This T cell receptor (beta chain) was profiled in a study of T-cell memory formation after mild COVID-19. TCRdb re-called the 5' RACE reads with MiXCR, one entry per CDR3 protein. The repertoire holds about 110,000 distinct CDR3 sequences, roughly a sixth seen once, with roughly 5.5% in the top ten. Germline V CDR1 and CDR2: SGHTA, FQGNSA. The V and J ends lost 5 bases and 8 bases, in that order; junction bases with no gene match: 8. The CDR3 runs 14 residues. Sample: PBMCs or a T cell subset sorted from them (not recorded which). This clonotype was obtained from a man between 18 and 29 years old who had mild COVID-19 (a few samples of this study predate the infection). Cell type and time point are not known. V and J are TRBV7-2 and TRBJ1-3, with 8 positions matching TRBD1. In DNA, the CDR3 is TGTGCCAGCAGCCTGCCTCAGGGGGCGGACACCATATATTTT. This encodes CASSLPQGADTIYF.